Listed below are T cell receptor beta chains from one sample, sequenced in a study of cytomegalovirus exposure and HLA in healthy donors. Sequencing was performed with immunoSEQ multiplex PCR; in TCRdb, only in-frame clones are kept and a portion is missing. The sample contains over 120,000 clones, 80% of which appear only once. The specimen was PBMCs. Receptor source: a man over 45 in good health and CMV-seronegative. Both conserved end residues are part of each CDR3. The D gene is left open where the match is weak. Size tells how often a clone was seen (once, few, many) or the class of an expanded clone, and some rows leave it out.

V	D	J	size	DNA	CDR3
TRBV30	-	TRBJ1-4	once	TGTGCCTGGAGGGGGCCAGCCTATAATGAAAAACTGTTTTTT	CAWRGPAYNEKLFF
TRBV5-1	TRBD1	TRBJ2-7	-	TGCGCCAGCAGCGCGGGGACAGGCGGCTACGAGCAGTACTTC	CASSAGTGGYEQYF
TRBV12-5	-	TRBJ2-1	-	TGTGCTAGTGGTGATAAACGAGACAGCTACAATGAGCAGTTCTTC	CASGDKRDSYNEQFF
TRBV18	-	TRBJ1-1	-	TGTGCCAGCTCCTCCAACAGTGACACTGAAGCTTTCTTT	CASSSNSDTEAFF
TRBV2	-	TRBJ2-3	-	TGTGCCAGCAGCCCCACGGGAGATACGCAGTATTTT	CASSPTGDTQYF
TRBV11-2	-	TRBJ1-1	-	TGTGCCAGCAGGAGATGGCCAGGGGAGACTGAAGCTTTCTTT	CASRRWPGETEAFF
TRBV7-2	-	TRBJ1-1	-	TGTGCCAGCAGACAAGGGCCAGAAGGGGTGGCTTTCTTT	CASRQGPEGVAFF
TRBV30	-	TRBJ2-2	-	TGTGCCTGGAAAAGGAGACTAGACACCGGGGAGCTGTTTTTT	CAWKRRLDTGELFF
TRBV11-3	-	TRBJ2-2	-	TGTGCCAGCAGCTTCTACGGTGTTCGGGACACCGGGGAGCTGTTTTTT	CASSFYGVRDTGELFF
TRBV6-5	-	TRBJ1-1	-	TGTGCCAGCAGTCGATCCCGGGACACTGAAGCTTTCTTT	CASSRSRDTEAFF